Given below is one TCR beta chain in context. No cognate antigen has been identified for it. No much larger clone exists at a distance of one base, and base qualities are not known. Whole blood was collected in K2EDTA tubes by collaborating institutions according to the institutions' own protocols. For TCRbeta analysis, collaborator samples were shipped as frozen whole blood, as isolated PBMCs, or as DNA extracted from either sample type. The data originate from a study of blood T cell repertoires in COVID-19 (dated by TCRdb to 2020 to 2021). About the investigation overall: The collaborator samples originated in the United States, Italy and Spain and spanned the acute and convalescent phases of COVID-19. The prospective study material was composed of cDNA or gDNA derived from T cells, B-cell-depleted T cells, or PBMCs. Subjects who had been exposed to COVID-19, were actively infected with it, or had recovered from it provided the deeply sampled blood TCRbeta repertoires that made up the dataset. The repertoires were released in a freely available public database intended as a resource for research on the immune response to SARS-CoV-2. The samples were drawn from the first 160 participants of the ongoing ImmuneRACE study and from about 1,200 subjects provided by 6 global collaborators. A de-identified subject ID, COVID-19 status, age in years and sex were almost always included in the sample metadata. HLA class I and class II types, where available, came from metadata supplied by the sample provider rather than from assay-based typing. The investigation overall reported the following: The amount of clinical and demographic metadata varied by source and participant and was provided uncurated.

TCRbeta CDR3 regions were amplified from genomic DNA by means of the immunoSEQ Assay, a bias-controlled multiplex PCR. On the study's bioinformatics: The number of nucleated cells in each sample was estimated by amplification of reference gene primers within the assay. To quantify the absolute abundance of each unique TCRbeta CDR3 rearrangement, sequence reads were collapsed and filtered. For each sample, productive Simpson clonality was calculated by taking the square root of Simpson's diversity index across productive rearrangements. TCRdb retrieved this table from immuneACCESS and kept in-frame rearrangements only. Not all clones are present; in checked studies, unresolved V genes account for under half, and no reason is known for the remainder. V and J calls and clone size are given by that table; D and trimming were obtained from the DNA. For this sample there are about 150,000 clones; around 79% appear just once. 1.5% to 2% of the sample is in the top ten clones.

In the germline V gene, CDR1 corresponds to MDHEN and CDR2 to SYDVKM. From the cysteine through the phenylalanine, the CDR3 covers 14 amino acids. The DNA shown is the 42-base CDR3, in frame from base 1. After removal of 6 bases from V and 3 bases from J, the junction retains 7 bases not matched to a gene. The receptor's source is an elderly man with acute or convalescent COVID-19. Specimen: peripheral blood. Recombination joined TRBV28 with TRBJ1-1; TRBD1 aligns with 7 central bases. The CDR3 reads CASSPNRGYTEAFF. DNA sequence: TGTGCCAGCAGCCCTAACAGGGGATACACTGAAGCTTTCTTT.